This TCR beta chain appears in the sequencing data of a study of blood T cell repertoires in COVID-19. Study-level background: From T cells, B-cell-depleted T cells, or PBMCs came the material, which was cDNA or gDNA.

The V gene's germline CDR1 is LNHDA and CDR2 SQIVND (reference sequence). The CDR3 sequence is 15 residues long. V lost 8 bases and J lost 5, with 20 bases in between. Per the original methods: Estimates of nucleated cell counts were drawn from the amplification of reference gene primers. Some clones are missing from TCRdb's copy, which holds only in-frame ones; the method was immunoSEQ multiplex PCR. D and trimming were read from the DNA, whereas the V and J calls and clone size are those reported in that table. The sample yields 65,000 to 90,000 clones, 65% to 85% seen once. The source of this sequence is a woman aged 55-75 years with acute or convalescent COVID-19. The genes are TRBV19 and TRBJ2-3, with D possibly TRBD2 on 6 matching bases. The sequenced sample consisted of peripheral blood. CDR3 in amino acids: CASSDNRRGKDTQYF. The CDR3 nucleotides are TGTGCCAGTTCCGATAATCGGCGGGGCAAAGATACGCAGTATTTT.